The sequence of this T cell receptor (beta chain) was determined in a study of blood T cell repertoires in COVID-19. Study-wide background: COVID-19 samples, acute and convalescent, were from the United States, Italy and Spain. Sample material is recorded as cDNA or gDNA derived from T cells, B-cell-depleted T cells, or PBMCs.

Trimming removed 5 bases from V and 4 bases from J, with 8 bases in between. The CDR3 is 12 residues long. The germline V gene has CDR1 MNHEY and CDR2 SVGEGT. Methods used by the authors: The authors estimated nucleated cell counts from reference gene primer amplification. The repertoire was sequenced with immunoSEQ multiplex PCR; TCRdb's copy has only in-frame clones and lacks some. The D gene and trimming were derived from the DNA, and the V and J assignments and clone size from that table. The table includes 72,000 or so clones, approximately 90% detected once. The chain recombines TRBV6-2 or TRBV6-3 with TRBJ1-2; no clear D gene. Sequenced material: peripheral blood. This sequence was found in a woman of 80 years or more with acute or convalescent COVID-19. This CDR3 reads CASSLLSYGYTF. The DNA of the CDR3 is TGTGCCAGCAGTCTGCTAAGCTATGGCTACACCTTC.